The rows below give T cell receptor beta chains drawn from one sample of a study of blood T cell repertoires in COVID-19. The assay was immunoSEQ multiplex PCR, and TCRdb's table has in-frame clones only and misses some. The table shows about 370,000 clones, with around 89% occurring only once. Sequencing was done on a sample of PBMCs or T cells enriched from blood (not recorded which). These receptors were obtained from a man aged 18 to 29 who had recovered from COVID-19. Both conserved end residues are part of each CDR3. A D gene is named only where the DNA matches it firmly. Not all rows give a size; the values are once, few, many and, for expanded clones, a class.

16 TRBD2 NA TRBJ2-1 TRBV28 CASTGRSGVTYNEQFF TGTGCCAGCACCGGGAGAAGCGGGGTAACCTACAATGAGCAGTTCTTC
12 NA NA TRBJ1-2 TRBV10-3 CAISGRQDDYTF TGTGCCATCAGTGGGAGGCAGGACGACTACACCTTC
16 NA NA TRBJ1-3 TRBV19 CASREHLGQSGNTIYF TGTGCCAGTAGGGAACACCTTGGACAATCTGGAAACACCATATATTTT
15 TRBD2 once TRBJ2-1 TRBV11-2 CASSPPGTSGGEQFF TGTGCCAGCAGCCCCCCCGGGACTAGCGGAGGAGAGCAGTTCTTC
12 NA NA TRBJ2-5 TRBV5-1 CASSPRGETQYF TGCGCCAGCAGCCCAAGAGGGGAGACCCAGTACTTC
14 NA NA TRBJ2-7 TRBV9 CASSEGGSSYEQYF TGTGCCAGCAGCGAAGGTGGGAGCTCCTACGAGCAGTACTTC
14 NA few TRBJ2-7 TRBV7-9 CASSFGHLPYEQYF TGTGCCAGCAGCTTTGGGCATTTACCCTACGAGCAGTACTTC
11 NA NA TRBJ1-1 TRBV7-9 CASSFGTEAFF TGTGCCAGCAGCTTCGGGACTGAAGCTTTCTTT
18 NA NA TRBJ2-2 TRBV3-1/TRBV3-2 CASSQDRIKGTSTGELFF TGTGCCAGCAGCCAAGACCGTATAAAAGGGACATCCACCGGGGAGCTGTTTTTT
16 NA NA TRBJ1-4 TRBV4-2 CASSQGTVATNEKLFF TGTGCCAGCAGCCAAGGGACAGTTGCAACTAATGAAAAACTGTTTTTT
17 NA NA TRBJ1-6 TRBV5-1 CASTRFDRRAYNSPLHF TGCGCCAGCACTCGCTTTGACAGAAGGGCCTATAATTCACCCCTCCACTTT
14 TRBD2 NA TRBJ2-1 TRBV28 CASSYTSGRNEQFF TGTGCCAGCAGTTACACTAGCGGACGAAATGAGCAGTTCTTC
16 TRBD1 once TRBJ2-3 TRBV18 CASSPDEGASTDTQYF TGTGCCAGCTCACCTGACGAGGGGGCGAGCACAGATACGCAGTATTTT
17 NA NA TRBJ2-4 TRBV13 CASSLAPGGRPKNIQYF TGTGCCAGCAGCTTAGCCCCCGGGGGTCGTCCCAAAAACATTCAGTACTTC
13 NA NA TRBJ1-3 TRBV12-3/TRBV12-4 CASSWPGGHTIYF TGTGCCAGCAGTTGGCCGGGGGGACACACCATATATTTT
13 NA NA TRBJ2-7 TRBV24-1 CATSGGRRGEQYF TGTGCCACCAGTGGCGGGCGCCGAGGGGAGCAGTACTTC
15 TRBD1 NA TRBJ1-2 TRBV5-6 CASSSPGQGGFGYTF TGTGCCAGCAGCTCTCCGGGACAGGGTGGTTTTGGCTACACCTTC
16 NA NA TRBJ1-2 TRBV21-1 CASSKYQAGGNYGYTF TGTGCCAGCAGCAAATATCAGGCAGGGGGTAACTATGGCTACACCTTC
15 TRBD2 NA TRBJ2-3 TRBV7-7 CASSPGLADTDTQYF TGTGCCAGCAGCCCAGGACTAGCGGATACAGATACGCAGTATTTT
14 NA NA TRBJ1-4 TRBV2 CASSSGSKNEKLFF TGTGCCAGCAGTTCAGGGTCCAAGAATGAAAAACTGTTTTTT
13 NA NA TRBJ1-5 TRBV30 CAWSISSNQPQHF TGTGCCTGGAGTATTAGTAGCAATCAGCCCCAGCATTTT
17 TRBD2 NA TRBJ2-1 TRBV15 CATSRGLGGGADHEQFF TGTGCCACCAGCAGAGGCTTAGGCGGGGGGGCCGATCATGAGCAGTTCTTC
14 NA NA TRBJ1-6 TRBV9 CASSPNVRSSPLHF TGTGCCAGCAGCCCAAACGTGAGATCGTCACCCCTCCACTTT
18 TRBD1 few TRBJ1-5 TRBV28 CASSPPGQGLVGNQPQHF TGTGCCAGCAGCCCACCGGGACAGGGGCTCGTTGGCAATCAGCCCCAGCATTTT
13 NA NA TRBJ2-7 TRBV6-5 CASTQGYPYEQYF TGTGCCAGCACCCAGGGGTACCCCTACGAGCAGTACTTC
13 TRBD1 NA TRBJ1-2 TRBV28 CASRSTGGDGYTF TGTGCCAGCAGATCGACAGGGGGCGATGGCTACACCTTC
17 TRBD2 NA TRBJ2-3 TRBV3-1/TRBV3-2 CASSQDPAGAITDTQYF TGTGCCAGCAGCCAAGATCCAGCGGGGGCGATCACAGATACGCAGTATTTT
14 NA NA TRBJ2-1 TRBV3-1/TRBV3-2 CASSQVGRYNEQFF TGTGCCAGCAGCCAGGTAGGGAGGTACAATGAGCAGTTCTTC
14 NA once TRBJ1-6 TRBV7-9 CASSLGQGDSPLHF TGTGCCAGCAGCTTAGGCCAGGGTGATTCACCCCTCCACTTT
11 NA few TRBJ1-3 TRBV20-1 CSTTRGNTIYF TGCAGCACCACCAGGGGAAACACCATATATTTT
16 NA NA TRBJ2-1 TRBV19 CASSIDGSAAYNEQFF TGTGCCAGTAGTATCGATGGGTCCGCGGCGTACAATGAGCAGTTCTTC
15 NA NA TRBJ2-5 TRBV10-1 CASSESRGPEETQYF TGCGCCAGCAGTGAGTCAAGAGGCCCGGAGGAGACCCAGTACTTC
17 NA NA TRBJ1-1 TRBV27 CASSLRGTGPMNTEAFF TGTGCCAGCAGTTTAAGGGGAACAGGCCCGATGAACACTGAAGCTTTCTTT
16 TRBD1 NA TRBJ1-6 TRBV7-8 CASSLQGQGDNSPLHF TGTGCCAGCAGCTTGCAAGGACAGGGAGATAATTCACCCCTCCACTTT
14 TRBD1 NA TRBJ1-5 TRBV2 CASSSQGNPQPQHF TGTGCCAGCAGCTCACAGGGGAATCCTCAGCCCCAGCATTTT
13 NA NA TRBJ2-7 TRBV7-8 CASSFGQSYEQYF TGTGCCAGCAGCTTTGGACAGTCCTACGAGCAGTACTTC
14 TRBD2 NA TRBJ2-5 TRBV11-2 CASSRGGLEETQYF TGTGCCAGCAGCCGGGGGGGGCTGGAGGAGACCCAGTACTTC
18 TRBD2 NA TRBJ2-3 TRBV14 CASSQDGASGSGTDTQYF TGTGCCAGCAGCCAAGATGGGGCTAGCGGGAGTGGGACAGATACGCAGTATTTT
21 NA NA TRBJ1-1 TRBV5-1 CASSLNPRDKSHRTIGTEAFF TGCGCCAGCAGCTTGAATCCCAGGGACAAGTCACACCGAACGATCGGCACTGAAGCTTTCTTT